This T cell receptor beta chain was captured in a study of T cell responses to AZD1222 COVID-19 vaccine. Clones were read by immunoSEQ multiplex PCR, and TCRdb kept only the in-frame ones, dropping some. The table shows just over 150,000 clones, with roughly nine tenths occurring only once. The V gene lost 0 bases and the J gene lost 6 bases, with 11 bases spanning the gap. Germline V CDR1 and CDR2: MGHRA, YSYEKL. The CDR3 consists of 14 residues. Study-wide findings and caveats: There were mostly white British donors and more females than males, and clonal diversity was possibly underestimated. Seropositive AZD1222 recipients at baseline numbered only 6 or 7.

Comment on this clone: The antigen remains unidentified.

Sequences were derived from peripheral blood, sampled after recovery from COVID-19. This chain uses TRBV4-1 with TRBJ1-2; D remains unclear. The clonotype was recovered from an adult who had recovered from COVID-19. This chain's CDR3 is CASSQERARNGYTF. CDR3 bases: TGCGCCAGCAGCCAAGAGAGGGCCCGGAATGGCTACACCTTC.